This T cell receptor beta chain is from a study of monozygotic twins with inflammatory bowel disease. General study results and limits: Relative to healthy twins, IBD patients had fewer clonotypes in common with others, a gap that was especially apparent with disease activity.

The CDR3 is 15 residues long. Germline values: CDR1 SGHVS, CDR2 FNYEAQ. TCRdb re-called the 5' RACE reads and gives one entry per CDR3 protein, without DNA. This repertoire comprises over 110,000 distinct CDR3 sequences; its ten largest clones make up about 2.6%. Regarding this clonotype: Its specificity is not known.

This sequence originates from a human donor with ulcerative colitis or Crohn's disease, or a healthy co-twin of an affected twin (not recorded which). The chain links TRBV7-6 to TRBJ2-1; TCRdb's D call of TRBD2 is untestable without DNA. The material sequenced was blood. The CDR3 reads CASSPMRGSYNEQFF.